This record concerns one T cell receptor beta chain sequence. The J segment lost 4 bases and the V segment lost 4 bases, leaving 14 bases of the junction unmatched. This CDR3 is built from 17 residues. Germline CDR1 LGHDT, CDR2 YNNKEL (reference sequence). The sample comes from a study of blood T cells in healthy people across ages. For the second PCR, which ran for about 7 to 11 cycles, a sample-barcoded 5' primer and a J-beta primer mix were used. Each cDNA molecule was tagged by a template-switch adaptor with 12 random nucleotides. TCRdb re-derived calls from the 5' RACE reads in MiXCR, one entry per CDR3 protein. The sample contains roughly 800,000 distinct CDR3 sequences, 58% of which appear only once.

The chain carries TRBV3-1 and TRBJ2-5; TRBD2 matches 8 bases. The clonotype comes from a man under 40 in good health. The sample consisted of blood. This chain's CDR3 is CASSLAEWREDGETQYF. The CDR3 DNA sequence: TGTGCCAGCAGCCTTGCCGAGTGGCGGGAGGATGGAGAGACCCAGTACTTC.